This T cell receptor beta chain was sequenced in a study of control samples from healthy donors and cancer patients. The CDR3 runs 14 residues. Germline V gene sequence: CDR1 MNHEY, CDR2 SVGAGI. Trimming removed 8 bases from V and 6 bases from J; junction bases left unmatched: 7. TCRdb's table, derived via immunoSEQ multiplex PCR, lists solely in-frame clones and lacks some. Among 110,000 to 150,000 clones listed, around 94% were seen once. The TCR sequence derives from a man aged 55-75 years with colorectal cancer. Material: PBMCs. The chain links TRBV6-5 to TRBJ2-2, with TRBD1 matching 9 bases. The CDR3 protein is CASEGGQGAGELFF. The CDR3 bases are TGTGCCAGCGAGGGGGGACAGGGAGCCGGGGAGCTGTTTTTT.